A selection of T cell receptor beta chains follows, all from one sample in a study of blood T cell repertoires in COVID-19. The data were produced by immunoSEQ multiplex PCR, yet TCRdb's version contains in-frame clones alone and is incomplete. The top ten clones hold about 7% of a sample with around 200,000 clones, roughly nine tenths of them seen once. The material sequenced was peripheral blood. These receptors were collected from a man aged 35-49 years with acute or convalescent COVID-19. Each CDR3 is given with its conserved first and last residue. D genes are given only for firm matches. The size of a clone is reported for some rows only, either as once, few or many, or as a class for expanded clones.

TRBJ2-6 TRBD1 NA TRBV19 TGTGCCAGTAGTGACAGGGCTTCATTCTCTGGGGCCAACGTCCTGACTTTC CASSDRASFSGANVLTF
TRBJ2-2 TRBD2 NA TRBV10-3 TGTGCCATCAGGCCGGGACTAGCAGACCGGGGGGGGGAGCTGTTTTTT CAIRPGLADRGGELFF
TRBJ1-6 NA NA TRBV29-1 TGCAGCGCCAGGGCAGGGGATAATTCACCCCTCCACTTT CSARAGDNSPLHF
TRBJ2-2 TRBD2 NA TRBV6-5 TGTGCCAGCAGGGGGACTAGCGCGAACACCGGGGAGCTGTTTTTT CASRGTSANTGELFF
TRBJ1-2 NA NA TRBV11-2 TGTGCCAGCACGCGGCAGCCCGGCTACTATGGCTACACCTTC CASTRQPGYYGYTF
TRBJ2-7 NA few TRBV6-5 TGTGCCACTAGGGGCTCGGCCTACGAGCAGTACTTC CATRGSAYEQYF
TRBJ2-7 NA NA TRBV6-5 TGTGCCAGCAGGCTCGGCTACGAGCAGTACTTC CASRLGYEQYF
TRBJ2-7 NA once TRBV28 TGTGCCAGCAGGACAGACACCTACGAGCAGTACTTC CASRTDTYEQYF
TRBJ1-4 NA NA TRBV3-1/TRBV3-2 TGTGCCAGCAGTACAACAGGGAGCTGGGGTGAAAAACTGTTTTTT CASSTTGSWGEKLFF
TRBJ2-1 TRBD2 NA TRBV27 TGTGCCAGCAGCCAAGGGACTAGCGGGGGACACAATGAGCAGTTCTTC CASSQGTSGGHNEQFF
TRBJ2-2 NA NA TRBV11-2 TGTGCCAGCAGCTTACTGGGGGCAGCCGGGGAGCTGTTTTTT CASSLLGAAGELFF
TRBJ2-2 TRBD1 NA TRBV7-7 TGTGCTAGCAGCTTACAGGGGGACACCGGGGAGCTGTTTTTT CASSLQGDTGELFF
TRBJ2-3 TRBD2 NA TRBV10-3 TGTGCCATCAGTCCCAGCGGGGGGGTCTCCGATACGCAGTATTTT CAISPSGGVSDTQYF
TRBJ2-3 TRBD2 NA TRBV18 TGTGCCAGCTCACCTCGACTAGCGGGGGGCACAGATACGCAGTATTTT CASSPRLAGGTDTQYF
TRBJ2-2 NA NA TRBV5-1 TGCGCCAGCAGCCCTCACACCGGGGAGCTGTTTTTT CASSPHTGELFF
TRBJ1-2 TRBD1 NA TRBV5-6 TGTGCCAGCAGCTTGGCGGGACAGGCTAACTATGGCTACACCTTC CASSLAGQANYGYTF
TRBJ1-2 TRBD1 once TRBV19 TGTGCCAGTAGTATTGTCGGGCAGGGGGGTGGCTACACCTTC CASSIVGQGGGYTF
TRBJ1-1 NA NA TRBV10-2 TGCGCCAGCACCCGAGGGAGGCTGGGCCCTGAAGCTTTCTTT CASTRGRLGPEAFF
TRBJ2-6 NA NA TRBV5-1 TGCGCCAGCAGACGGGACACTGGGGCCAACGTCCTGACTTTC CASRRDTGANVLTF
TRBJ1-1 TRBD1 NA TRBV7-2 TGTGCCAGCAGCTTAAGGGCAGGGGGGTTGACTGAAGCTTTCTTT CASSLRAGGLTEAFF
TRBJ2-2 NA NA TRBV30 TGTGCCTGGATGAAGGAGGGGACCCTCACCGGGGAGCTGTTTTTT CAWMKEGTLTGELFF
TRBJ1-2 NA NA TRBV6-5 TGTGCCAGCAGCCTCTATGGCTACACCTTC CASSLYGYTF